This is a list of T cell receptor beta chains from one sample in a study of blood T cell repertoires in COVID-19. The assay was immunoSEQ multiplex PCR, and TCRdb's table has in-frame clones only and misses some. The sample has 220,000 or so clones, about 85% seen once. The sequenced material came from peripheral blood. The source of these receptors is a woman in her sixties or seventies who had recovered from COVID-19. The CDR3 runs from the conserved cysteine through the conserved F or W. A D gene is named only where the DNA matches it firmly. Not every row has a clone size; where given, it reads once, few, many or a size class.

TRBV27	.	.	14	TRBJ1-1	TGTGCCAGCAGTTTATTACGTGGGGCCACTGAAGCTTTCTTT	CASSLLRGATEAFF
TRBV19	.	.	14	TRBJ2-7	TGTGCCAGTAGCCAGCGAGGGCAGGGGGGCGAGCAGTACTTC	CASSQRGQGGEQYF
TRBV19	.	.	13	TRBJ1-3	TGTGCCAGTACCACACAGGGTCTGGACACCATATATTTT	CASTTQGLDTIYF
TRBV14	.	.	14	TRBJ1-1	TGTGCCAGCAGCCAAGTGGGAGGGACGGGTGAAGCTTTCTTT	CASSQVGGTGEAFF
TRBV10-2	.	.	16	TRBJ2-1	TGCGCCAGCAGTGAGGTGAAGGTACGGACATCGAATGAGCAGTTCTTC	CASSEVKVRTSNEQFF
TRBV19	many	TRBD1	16	TRBJ1-5	TGTGCCAGTAGGTGGGACAGGGAGATGGGCAATCAGCCCCAGCATTTT	CASRWDREMGNQPQHF
TRBV18	.	.	14	TRBJ2-7	TGTGCCAGCTCACCAAACGGGGGGCCCTACGAGCAGTACTTC	CASSPNGGPYEQYF
TRBV21-1	.	.	15	TRBJ1-5	TGTGCCAGCAGCAATAGACAGATTAGCAATCAGCCCCAGCATTTT	CASSNRQISNQPQHF
TRBV13	.	.	15	TRBJ2-6	TGTGCCAGCAGCCCTTTTCTCTCTGGGGCCAACGTCCTGACTTTC	CASSPFLSGANVLTF
TRBV29-1	.	.	14	TRBJ1-3	TGCAGCGTTGAGACAAGGGGGATTGGAGTCACCATATATTTT	CSVETRGIGVTIYF
TRBV11-3	.	.	13	TRBJ2-7	TGTGCCAGCAGCTTAGGAGAGTCCTACGAGCAGTACTTC	CASSLGESYEQYF
TRBV5-6	.	TRBD1	17	TRBJ1-5	TGTGCCAGCAGCTTGGGGGGGACAGGGTGGAGCAATCAGCCCCAGCATTTT	CASSLGGTGWSNQPQHF
TRBV2	.	.	15	TRBJ1-4	TGTGCCAGCAGTGAGGGTCTGGGGGGAAATGAAAAACTGTTTTTT	CASSEGLGGNEKLFF
TRBV12-5	.	TRBD1	15	TRBJ1-6	TGTGCTAGTGGCCGGACAGGGAGTATAGATTCACCCCTCCACTTT	CASGRTGSIDSPLHF
TRBV3-1/TRBV3-2	.	TRBD1	12	TRBJ1-2	TGTGCCAGCAGCCCGCCAGGGGGTGGCTACACCTTC	CASSPPGGGYTF
TRBV16	.	.	13	TRBJ1-4	TGTGCCAGCAGCCAAGGCAGGGCGGAAAAACTGTTTTTT	CASSQGRAEKLFF
TRBV5-1	.	TRBD2	14	TRBJ2-3	TGCGCCAGCAGCTCCCTAGCGGAGACAGATACGCAGTATTTT	CASSSLAETDTQYF
TRBV5-5	.	.	13	TRBJ1-2	TGTGCCAGCAGATTAGAAGGGGTTGATGGCTACACCTTC	CASRLEGVDGYTF
TRBV5-6	.	.	13	TRBJ1-2	TGTGCCAGCAGCTTGGGGCGGTACTATGGCTACACCTTC	CASSLGRYYGYTF
TRBV6-5	few	TRBD1	15	TRBJ1-1	TGTGCCAGCAGTTTTGGGGACAGGCCGAACACTGAAGCTTTCTTT	CASSFGDRPNTEAFF
TRBV6-7	.	.	15	TRBJ1-3	TGTGCCAGCAGACACAGGCTCCCCTCTGGAAACACCATATATTTT	CASRHRLPSGNTIYF
TRBV5-1	.	TRBD2	15	TRBJ2-2	TGCGCCAGCACCAATAGCGGGGGGGCCACCGGGGAGCTGTTTTTT	CASTNSGGATGELFF
TRBV6-2/TRBV6-3	.	.	15	TRBJ1-5	TGTGCCAGCAGTGCCCGCGGTAGAAGCAATCAGCCCCAGCATTTT	CASSARGRSNQPQHF
TRBV11-3	.	.	16	TRBJ1-4	TGTGCCAGCAGCTCTTTCGACTGGGCAACTAATGAAAAACTGTTTTTT	CASSSFDWATNEKLFF
TRBV5-1	.	.	16	TRBJ2-3	TGCGCCAGCAGCTTGGGGGGGCTTCCAGGCACAGATACGCAGTATTTT	CASSLGGLPGTDTQYF
TRBV19	.	.	14	TRBJ2-5	TGTGCCAGTAGTCGGCAGGGTAACGGGGAGACCCAGTACTTC	CASSRQGNGETQYF
TRBV27	.	.	16	TRBJ1-2	TGTGCCAGCAGTATTAAGGGGGACCGCCCGTACTATGGCTACACCTTC	CASSIKGDRPYYGYTF
TRBV4-3	.	TRBD1	15	TRBJ2-7	TGCGCCAGCAGCCAAGTCGGGACAGGGGGCTACGAGCAGTACTTC	CASSQVGTGGYEQYF
TRBV29-1	.	.	13	TRBJ2-3	TGCAGCGTTGATGGGGAGGCCACAGATACGCAGTATTTT	CSVDGEATDTQYF
TRBV5-5	.	TRBD1	19	TRBJ2-7	TGTGCCAGCAGCTTCCCCCGGGACAGGGAATTGGGTGACTCCTACGAGCAGTACTTC	CASSFPRDRELGDSYEQYF
TRBV7-9	.	TRBD1	13	TRBJ2-2	TGTGCCAGCAGACAGGGGGTGGCCGGGGAGCTGTTTTTT	CASRQGVAGELFF
TRBV6-5	.	.	12	TRBJ2-7	TGTGCCAGTACAGGAGCCCACTACGAGCAGTACTTC	CASTGAHYEQYF
TRBV5-6	.	.	13	TRBJ2-7	TGTGCCAGCAGCTTCCCAGGGATAGTCGAGCAGTACTTC	CASSFPGIVEQYF
TRBV30	.	TRBD2	15	TRBJ2-3	TGTGCCTGGAGTGTTGGCGGGGGGGAGACAGATACGCAGTATTTT	CAWSVGGGETDTQYF
TRBV7-2	.	.	13	TRBJ2-3	TGTGCCAGCAGAACAGGGATCACAGATACGCAGTATTTT	CASRTGITDTQYF
TRBV7-3	.	TRBD2	17	TRBJ2-2	TGTGCCAGCAGCTTAATGGGGGGACTAGGGAACACCGGGGAGCTGTTTTTT	CASSLMGGLGNTGELFF
TRBV12-3/TRBV12-4	.	.	12	TRBJ2-7	TGTGCCGCGGGGCAGGACCCCTACGAGCAGTACTTC	CAAGQDPYEQYF